The 32 T cell receptor beta chains below were found in one sample sequenced in a study of cytomegalovirus exposure and HLA in healthy donors. The PCR used 60 Vbeta and 13 Jbeta primers. Profiling relied on immunoSEQ multiplex PCR, and the TCRdb table lists in-frame clones only, not all of them. Its listing shows approximately 38,000 clones. Sequenced: PBMCs. The receptors come from a human donor in good health.

The genes are TRBV7-2 and TRBJ2-2; 7 bases are shared with TRBD2. This CDR3 contains 15 residues. Trimming cost V 8 bases and J 1 base; bases outside gene matches: 7. CDR1 and CDR2 (germline): SGHTA, FQGNSA. The CDR3 DNA reads TGTGCCAGCTCCCGTGGGGGGGTGAACACCGGGGAGCTGTTTTTT. It encodes CASSRGGVNTGELFF.

This sequence joins TRBV5-6 and TRBJ1-1; no firm D call. The germline V gene has CDR1 SGHDT and CDR2 YYEEEE. This CDR3 has 15 residues. Deletions cut 4 bases from V and 4 bases from J, with 17 bases between. The chain's CDR3 is CASSPDLRRGTEAFF. The CDR3 DNA is TGTGCCAGCAGCCCAGACCTACGGCGGGGCACTGAAGCTTTCTTT. Drawing the rest from reference TRBV5-6 and TRBJ1-1, the complete variable domain is DAGVTQSPTHLIKTRGQQVTLRCSPKSGHDTVSWYQQALGQGPQFIFQYYEEEERQRGNFPDRFSGHQFPNYSSELNVNALLLGDSALYLCASSPDLRRGTEAFFGQGTRLTVV.

V gene TRBV5-6 combines with J gene TRBJ2-1, with D possibly being TRBD1 (6 bases). The CDR3 is made up of 14 amino acids. In germline, CDR1 is SGHDT, CDR2 YYEEEE. Trimming shortened V by 2 bases and J by 4 bases, and 10 bases separated the two germline ends. CDR3 sequence (DNA): TGTGCCAGCAGCTTCGAAGACAGGTACAATGAGCAGTTCTTC. This translates into CASSFEDRYNEQFF.

The rearrangement links TRBV7-3 to TRBJ1-1; D might be TRBD1 (5 bases). The germline CDR1 and CDR2 sequences are SGHTA and FQGTGA. V gave up 0 bases and J gave up 1 base, with 12 bases separating them. The CDR3 extends over 16 amino acids. CDR3 residues: CASSLTGGLTNTEAFF. For the CDR3, the DNA is TGTGCCAGCAGCTTAACCGGGGGACTGACGAACACTGAAGCTTTCTTT. Combining the CDR3 with reference TRBV7-3 and TRBJ1-1 gives the whole variable domain GAGVSQTPSNKVTEKGKYVELRCDPISGHTALYWYRQSLGQGPEFLIYFQGTGAADDSGLPNDRFFAVRPEGSVSTLKIQRTERGDSAVYLCASSLTGGLTNTEAFFGQGTRLTVV.

This chain joins TRBV30 and TRBJ2-3, with 10 bases identical to TRBD2. The germline CDR1 and CDR2 sequences are GTSNPN and SVGIG (reference sequence). The CDR3 totals 14 residues. Germline trimming cut 3 bases from V and 5 bases from J; bases unmatched to any gene: 5. CDR3 nucleotide sequence: TGTGCCTGGAGGAGCGGGGGGGCCAAAGATACGCAGTATTTT. The encoded protein is CAWRSGGAKDTQYF.

The V gene is TRBV5-6, the J gene TRBJ2-3; 8 bases align to TRBD1. There are 17 residues in the CDR3. Germline values: CDR1 SGHDT, CDR2 YYEEEE. V trimming: 0 bases; J trimming: 2 bases; junction bases outside the gene matches: 8. CDR3 sequence reads: CASSLGDRRDFTDTQYF. The CDR3 DNA reads TGTGCCAGCAGCTTGGGGGACAGGCGGGACTTCACAGATACGCAGTATTTT. Filled out from reference TRBV5-6 and TRBJ2-3, the complete variable domain reads DAGVTQSPTHLIKTRGQQVTLRCSPKSGHDTVSWYQQALGQGPQFIFQYYEEEERQRGNFPDRFSGHQFPNYSSELNVNALLLGDSALYLCASSLGDRRDFTDTQYFGPGTRLTVL.

V and J are TRBV7-8 and TRBJ2-7, with D maybe TRBD1 (5 bases). The germline V gene has CDR1 SGHVS and CDR2 FQNEAQ. The CDR3 is 12 amino acids. Between the trimmed V and J ends, which lost 5 bases and 5 bases, there was a span of 10 bases. This CDR3 reads CASSPQGNEQYF. DNA of the CDR3: TGTGCCAGCAGCCCCCAGGGAAACGAGCAGTACTTC.

The chain combines TRBV5-8 with TRBJ1-1; 7 nucleotides agree with TRBD1. V dropped 6 bases and J dropped 4; count of bases not matched to a gene: 9. This CDR3 has 14 residues. Germline V gene data show CDR1 as SGHTS and CDR2 as YDEGEE. CDR3 nucleotides: TGTGCCAGCACACCGTGGGACAGCTCCACTGAAGCTTTCTTT. It translates to CASTPWDSSTEAFF. The full variable domain, in which reference TRBV5-8 and TRBJ1-1 provide the parts outside the CDR3, is EAGVTQSPTHLIKTRGQQATLRCSPISGHTSVYWYQQALGLGLQFLLWYDEGEERNRGNFPPRFSGRQFPNYSSELNVNALELEDSALYLCASTPWDSSTEAFFGQGTRLTVV.

V gene TRBV5-1 combines with J gene TRBJ1-1, with D unclear. The ends were cut back, 0 bases at V and 1 base at J, with 7 bases in the middle. Germline V gene sequence: CDR1 SGHRS, CDR2 YFSETQ. The CDR3 is 14 residues long. In DNA form, the CDR3 reads TGCGCCAGCAGCTTGGGAGCGGGGAACACTGAAGCTTTCTTT. It translates to CASSLGAGNTEAFF.

CDR3 protein: CASSPEDRGGYEQYF. As DNA, the CDR3 is TGCGCCAGCAGCCCCGAAGACAGGGGAGGCTACGAGCAGTACTTC. The chain recombines TRBV5-1 with TRBJ2-7; 8 bases are a match to TRBD1. The V gene's germline CDR1 is SGHRS and CDR2 YFSETQ. The CDR3 sequence is 15 residues long. V lost 4 bases and J lost 3; bases outside the gene matches: 9.

The genes are TRBV5-4 and TRBJ2-2, with 8 bases matching TRBD2. This CDR3 has 15 amino acids. Looked up from germline, CDR1 is SGHNT and CDR2 is YYREEE (reference sequence). V dropped 3 bases and J dropped 4; count of bases not matched to a gene: 5. CDR3 coding DNA: TGTGCCAGCAGCTCGGCGGGGGGTGCCACCGGGGAGCTGTTTTTT. It is translated as CASSSAGGATGELFF.

V usage is TRBV9 and J usage is TRBJ1-2, with a weak D call TRBD1 (6 bases). Trimming pared 4 bases from V and 5 bases from J, leaving 12 bases between. This CDR3 spans 13 amino acids. Looked up from germline, CDR1 is SGDLS and CDR2 is YYNGEE. The CDR3 sequence: CASSSQDRYGYTF. Written as DNA, the CDR3 is TGTGCCAGCAGCTCACAGGACAGATATGGCTACACCTTC.

The V gene is TRBV29-1, the J gene TRBJ2-7; 7 nucleotides line up with TRBD1. With 4 bases clipped from V and 0 bases from J, the junction kept 0 bases outside the gene matches. Germline CDR1 reads SQVTM; CDR2 reads ANQGSEA. The CDR3 totals 12 residues. CDR3 sequence reads: CSVGQGSYEQYF. CDR3 nucleotide sequence: TGCAGCGTTGGACAGGGCTCCTACGAGCAGTACTTC.

V and J are TRBV5-4 and TRBJ1-5, with 7 bases fitting TRBD1. Germline-derived CDR1 and CDR2 are SGHNT and YYREEE (reference sequence). The CDR3 is made up of 14 amino acids. With V trimmed by 4 bases and J by 3 bases, 4 bases remained unmatched. CDR3 amino acids: CASSPGQHNQPQHF. The CDR3 DNA reads as TGTGCCAGCAGCCCGGGACAGCACAATCAGCCCCAGCATTTT.

The V gene is TRBV5-5, the J gene TRBJ1-5; D uncertain. The CDR3 runs 14 residues. Germline CDR1 SGHKS, CDR2 YYEKEE (reference sequence). Trimming stripped 4 bases from V and 5 bases from J, with 13 bases between. CDR3 bases: TGTGCCAGCAGCCCCGCCTACAGTTATCAGCCCCAGCATTTT. It is translated as CASSPAYSYQPQHF. Complete variable domain (other parts from reference TRBV5-5 and TRBJ1-5): DAGVTQSPTHLIKTRGQQVTLRCSPISGHKSVSWYQQVLGQGPQFIFQYYEKEERGRGNFPDRFSARQFPNYSSELNVNALLLGDSALYLCASSPAYSYQPQHFGDGTRLSIL.

The chain has TRBV18 and TRBJ2-5; D is unresolved. Germline V gene lookup returns CDR1 KGHSH and CDR2 LQKENI. The ends were cut back, 5 bases at V and 6 bases at J, with 10 bases in the middle. The CDR3 consists of 12 residues. The DNA for the CDR3 is TGTGCCAGCTCAACAGACCGGAAGACCCAGTACTTC. Its protein product is CASSTDRKTQYF.

The chain has TRBV10-3 and TRBJ1-2; no definite D call. V was cut by 2 bases and J by 0 bases, with 25 bases left in between. This CDR3 is 20 amino acids long. The V gene's germline CDR1 is ENHRY and CDR2 SYGVKD. CDR3 nucleotide sequence: TGTGCCATCAGTGAGGCTGCTGTTCGTCTAGTCCTGGGTCCTAACTATGGCTACACCTTC. This gives the protein CAISEAAVRLVLGPNYGYTF.

The V and J genes are TRBV6-1 and TRBJ1-2, with TRBD1 matching over 8 bases. V lost 2 bases, J lost 8 bases, and 4 bases stayed unmatched. This CDR3 is built from 13 residues. Germline values: CDR1 MNHNS, CDR2 SASEGT. CDR3 protein: CASSERTGMGYTF. The CDR3 bases are TGTGCCAGCAGTGAACGGACAGGGATGGGCTACACCTTC.

The genes are TRBV28 and TRBJ1-5, with 10 bases identical to TRBD1. Germline V gene lookup returns CDR1 MDHEN and CDR2 SYDVKM. CDR3 length: 15 residues. After removal of 4 bases from V and 5 bases from J, the junction contained 5 bases not matched to a gene. CDR3 nucleotide sequence: TGTGCCAGCAGTTCATCCGGGACAGGGGATCAGCCCCAGCATTTT. Translation: CASSSSGTGDQPQHF.

The genes are TRBV5-4 and TRBJ1-1; perhaps TRBD1 as D (6 bases). V was pared by 5 bases and J by 1 base, with 15 bases between. The CDR3 extends over 15 amino acids. The germline CDR1 and CDR2 sequences are SGHNT and YYREEE (reference sequence). The CDR3 region is CASSLDDRQNTEAFF. The CDR3, as DNA: TGTGCCAGCAGTTTAGACGACAGGCAGAACACTGAAGCTTTCTTT.

This chain links TRBV10-3 with TRBJ1-1, with 7 bases matching TRBD1. CDR1 ENHRY and CDR2 SYGVKD come from the germline V gene. This CDR3 contains 13 residues. J lost 5 bases, V lost 6 bases, and 6 bases had no gene match. The CDR3, as DNA: TGTGCCATCAGAGGGGACAGCTCGACTGAAGCTTTCTTT. Protein sequence: CAIRGDSSTEAFF.

The J gene is TRBJ2-7, the V gene TRBV28; 10 bases fit TRBD2. This CDR3 comprises 16 residues. V shed 10 bases and J 2 bases; nucleotides not matched to a gene: 14. Germline loops: CDR1 MDHEN, CDR2 SYDVKM. Here the CDR3 reads CATQPGGTSVPYEQYF. The CDR3 region has the DNA TGTGCCACCCAACCCGGGGGGACTAGCGTTCCCTACGAGCAGTACTTC.

Remarks on this clone: Mismatch with germline at one junction end may stem from a read error. The gene calls are TRBV7-7 and TRBJ2-1; 8 bases are a match to TRBD2. The CDR3 length is 16 residues. The germline V gene encodes CDR1 SSHAT and CDR2 FNYEAQ (reference sequence). CDR3 sequence: CASSLAPGLAYNEQFF. The DNA for the CDR3 is TGTGCTAGCAGCTTAGCCCCGGGACTAGCCTACAATGAGCAGTTCTTC.

V is TRBV2 and J is TRBJ1-6, with unresolved D. Germline V gives CDR1 SNHLY, CDR2 FYNNEI. CDR3 length: 15 amino acids. V was shortened by 6 bases and J by 0 bases, with 9 bases between the two germline ends. CDR3 DNA: TGTGCCAGCAGGATACAGAGCTCCTATAATTCACCCCTCCACTTT. The encoded protein is CASRIQSSYNSPLHF. The full variable domain, completed using reference TRBV2 and TRBJ1-6, is EPEVTQTPSHQVTQMGQEVILRCVPISNHLYFYWYRQILGQKVEFLVSFYNNEISEKSEIFDDQFSVERPDGSNFTLKIRSTKLEDSAMYFCASRIQSSYNSPLHFGNGTRLTVT.

J is TRBJ1-2 and V is TRBV15, with unresolved D. V lost 4 bases and J lost 1, with 10 bases in between. This CDR3 is built from 14 residues. Per germline, CDR1 LNHNV and CDR2 YYDKDF (reference sequence). In DNA form, the CDR3 reads TGTGCCACCAGCATAAGCCCGCTTAACTATGGCTACACCTTC. This translates into CATSISPLNYGYTF.

The V call is TRBV6-5, the J call TRBJ2-1; no definite D call. Germline CDR1 and CDR2: MNHEY and SVGAGI. The length of the CDR3 is 15 residues. Trimming left V 2 bases short and J 5 bases short, with 13 bases between. The CDR3 nucleotides are TGTGCCAGCAGTTACGCGGCTAGGCACGACAATGAGCAGTTCTTC. Translating it yields CASSYAARHDNEQFF.

The chain combines TRBV28 with TRBJ1-2; 7 nucleotides agree with TRBD1. This CDR3 contains 12 residues. Trimming took 11 bases from V and 3 from J; bases not matched to a gene: 6. The germline gives CDR1 MDHEN, CDR2 SYDVKM. The CDR3, as DNA: TGTGCCGCACAGGGGTCTGACTATGGCTACACCTTC. Translated, it gives CAAQGSDYGYTF.

The chain carries TRBV5-4 and TRBJ1-5; 8 bases agree with TRBD1. The CDR3 has 15 amino acids. J was trimmed by 2 bases and V by 4 bases; bases with no gene match: 5. CDR1 SGHNT and CDR2 YYREEE come from the germline V gene (reference sequence). CDR3 in amino acids: CASSVGGQGNQPQHF. CDR3 DNA sequence: TGTGCCAGCAGCGTCGGGGGACAGGGCAATCAGCCCCAGCATTTT. Based on the CDR3 plus reference TRBV5-4 and TRBJ1-5, the full variable domain is ETGVTQSPTHLIKTRGQQVTLRCSSQSGHNTVSWYQQALGQGPQFIFQYYREEENGRGNFPPRFSGLQFPNYSSELNVNALELDDSALYLCASSVGGQGNQPQHFGDGTRLSIL.

The chain is built from TRBV6-1 and TRBJ2-6, with 7 bases lining up with TRBD1. Germline lookup yields CDR1 MNHNS and CDR2 SASEGT. There are 15 residues in the CDR3. V lost 5 bases to trimming and J lost 3 bases; unmatched junction nucleotides: 4. CDR3 loop: CASSLRDSGANVLTF. In nucleotides, the CDR3 is TGTGCCAGCAGTCTCCGGGACAGTGGGGCCAACGTCCTGACTTTC.

The chain carries TRBV2 and TRBJ2-3; 8 positions match TRBD2. This CDR3 comprises 14 residues. Germline V lookup: CDR1 SNHLY, CDR2 FYNNEI. The V gene end was trimmed by 4 bases and the J gene end by 1 base; junction bases not matched to a gene: 1. CDR3 nucleotide sequence: TGTGCCAGCAGTGGGGGACTAGGCACAGATACGCAGTATTTT. This codes for CASSGGLGTDTQYF. The whole variable domain, filled in from reference TRBV2 and TRBJ2-3, reads EPEVTQTPSHQVTQMGQEVILRCVPISNHLYFYWYRQILGQKVEFLVSFYNNEISEKSEIFDDQFSVERPDGSNFTLKIRSTKLEDSAMYFCASSGGLGTDTQYFGPGTRLTVL.

The chain combines TRBV4-1 with TRBJ1-2; a possible D gene is TRBD1 (6 bases). CDR3 length: 15 amino acids. The V gene's germline CDR1 is MGHRA and CDR2 YSYEKL. Trimming took off 1 base at V and 2 bases at J, with 11 bases between the two ends. The CDR3, as DNA: TGCGCCAGCAGCCAAGGGGCAGGGGACAACTATGGCTACACCTTC. Protein product: CASSQGAGDNYGYTF.

V is TRBV11-2 and J is TRBJ2-3; TRBD1 might be the D (5 bases). Germline V gene data show CDR1 as SGHAT and CDR2 as FQNNGV. V was shortened by 6 bases and J by 5 bases, with 6 bases between the two germline ends. The CDR3 length is 11 residues. CDR3 bases: TGTGCCAGCAGTAGGGGAGATACGCAGTATTTT. This sequence encodes CASSRGDTQYF.